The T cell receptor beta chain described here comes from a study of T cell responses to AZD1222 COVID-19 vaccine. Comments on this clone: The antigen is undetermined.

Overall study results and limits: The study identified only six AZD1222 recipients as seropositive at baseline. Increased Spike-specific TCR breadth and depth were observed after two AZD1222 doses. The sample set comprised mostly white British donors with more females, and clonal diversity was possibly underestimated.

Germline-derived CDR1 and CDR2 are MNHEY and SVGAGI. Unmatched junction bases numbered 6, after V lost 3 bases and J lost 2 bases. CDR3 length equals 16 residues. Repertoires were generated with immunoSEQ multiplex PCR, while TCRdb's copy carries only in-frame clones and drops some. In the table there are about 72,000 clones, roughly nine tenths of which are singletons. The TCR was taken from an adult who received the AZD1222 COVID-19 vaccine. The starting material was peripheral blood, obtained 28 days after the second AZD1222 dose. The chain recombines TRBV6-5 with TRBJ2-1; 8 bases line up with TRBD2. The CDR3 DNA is TGTGCCAGCAGTTATAGCGCGGGAGGTACCTACAATGAGCAGTTCTTC. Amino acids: CASSYSAGGTYNEQFF.